These 8 T cell receptor beta chains originate from one sample sequenced in a study of blood T cell repertoires in COVID-19. Some clones are missing from TCRdb's copy, which holds only in-frame ones; the method was immunoSEQ multiplex PCR. The data contain about 330,000 clones, more than 85% of them singletons. Sample: PBMCs or T cells enriched from blood (not recorded which). These receptors were obtained from a woman between 25 and 40 years old who had recovered from COVID-19.

This clone was detected only once. The chain employs TRBV2 and TRBJ1-2, with a tentative D call TRBD1 (6 bases). V shed 6 bases and J shed 2 bases, with 13 bases lying between them. This CDR3 has 14 residues. Germline CDR1 SNHLY, CDR2 FYNNEI. This CDR3 reads CASRMFTGNYGYTF. CDR3 DNA sequence: TGTGCCAGCAGAATGTTCACAGGGAACTATGGCTACACCTTC.

This chain joins TRBV6-5 and TRBJ2-7; possible D gene TRBD1, 5 bases. V was shortened by 5 bases and J by 4 bases, with 18 bases between the two germline ends. The length of the CDR3 is 15 residues. Germline V gene sequence: CDR1 MNHEY, CDR2 SVGAGI. CDR3 nucleotide sequence: TGTGCCAGCAGTAAAACCCAGGGTATCCCTTACGAGCAGTACTTC. Amino acids: CASSKTQGIPYEQYF.

This clone was detected only once. The rearrangement links TRBV14 to TRBJ2-2; D is perhaps TRBD2 (5 bases). This CDR3 comprises 13 residues. With 1 base removed from V and 6 bases from J, the gap between germline ends came to 6 bases. CDR1 and CDR2 (germline): SGHDN, FVKESK. As DNA, the CDR3 is TGTGCCAGCAGCCAAGGACTACCCGGGGAGCTGTTTTTT. Protein: CASSQGLPGELFF.

For the CDR3, the DNA is TGTGCCAGCAGCTTACGCCAATCGGGAAGCGGGGCTAATGAAAAACTGTTTTTT. Translation gives CASSLRQSGSGANEKLFF. The J gene is TRBJ1-4, the V gene TRBV7-2; D gene uncertain. V was shortened by 2 bases and J by 3 bases, with 19 bases between the two germline ends. There are 18 residues in the CDR3. CDR1 is SGHTA, CDR2 FQGNSA, per germline.

This clone was counted once. The identical CDR3 is also encoded by other nucleotide sequences in the sample. This chain joins TRBV9 and TRBJ2-3; 7 bases align to TRBD2. This CDR3 is built from 14 residues. V lost 0 bases, J lost 6 bases, and 4 bases stayed unmatched. Germline V gives CDR1 SGDLS, CDR2 YYNGEE. CDR3 nucleotides: TGTGCCAGCAGCGTAGCGGGGGGAGGGGATACGCAGTATTTT. This sequence encodes CASSVAGGGDTQYF.

The chain employs TRBV18 and TRBJ1-4, with D hard to call. The CDR3 spans 12 residues. Trimming took 2 bases from V and 6 from J, leaving 4 bases between them. Germline V gene sequence: CDR1 KGHSH, CDR2 LQKENI. This chain's CDR3 is CASSPGDEKLFF. The DNA of the CDR3 is TGTGCCAGCTCACCAGGAGATGAAAAACTGTTTTTT.

The chain joins TRBV28 to TRBJ2-7; D might be TRBD2 (5 bases). With 1 base removed from V and 2 bases from J, the gap between germline ends came to 15 bases. This CDR3 comprises 16 residues. Per the germline V gene, CDR1 is MDHEN and CDR2 is SYDVKM. CDR3 sequence reads: CASSLYGDPIPYEQYF. CDR3 DNA: TGTGCCAGCAGTTTATACGGGGATCCCATCCCCTACGAGCAGTACTTC.

In its sample, this clone was seen once. The V gene is TRBV21-1, the J gene TRBJ1-1; TRBD1, the table's D call, was not compared with the DNA. TRBV21-1 is reported as a pseudogene. This CDR3 spans 16 amino acids. As DNA, the CDR3 is TGTGCCATTCCCCCTAGGGGCAATTCCATGAACACTGAAGCTTTCTTT. It codes for CAIPPRGNSMNTEAFF.